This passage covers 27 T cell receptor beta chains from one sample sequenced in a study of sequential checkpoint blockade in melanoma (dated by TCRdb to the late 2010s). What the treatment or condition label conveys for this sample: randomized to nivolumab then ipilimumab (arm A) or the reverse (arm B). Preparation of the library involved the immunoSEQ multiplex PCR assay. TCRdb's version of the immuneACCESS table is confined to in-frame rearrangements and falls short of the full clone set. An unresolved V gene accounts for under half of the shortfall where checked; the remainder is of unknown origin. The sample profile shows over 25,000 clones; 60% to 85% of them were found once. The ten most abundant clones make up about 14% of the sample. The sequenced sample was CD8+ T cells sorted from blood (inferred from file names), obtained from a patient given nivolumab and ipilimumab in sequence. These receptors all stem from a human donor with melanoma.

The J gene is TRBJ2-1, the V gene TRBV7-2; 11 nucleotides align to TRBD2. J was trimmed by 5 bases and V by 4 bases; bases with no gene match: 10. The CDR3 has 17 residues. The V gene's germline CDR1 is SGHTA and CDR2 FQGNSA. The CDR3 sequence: CASSSASGGFYNNEQFF. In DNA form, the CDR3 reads TGTGCCAGCAGCTCCGCTAGCGGGGGGTTCTATAACAATGAGCAGTTCTTC.

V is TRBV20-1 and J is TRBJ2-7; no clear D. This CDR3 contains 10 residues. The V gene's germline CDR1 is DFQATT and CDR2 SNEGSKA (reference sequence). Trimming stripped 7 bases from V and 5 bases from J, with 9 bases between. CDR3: CSVPLDEQYF. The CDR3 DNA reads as TGCAGTGTCCCTCTTGACGAGCAGTACTTC.

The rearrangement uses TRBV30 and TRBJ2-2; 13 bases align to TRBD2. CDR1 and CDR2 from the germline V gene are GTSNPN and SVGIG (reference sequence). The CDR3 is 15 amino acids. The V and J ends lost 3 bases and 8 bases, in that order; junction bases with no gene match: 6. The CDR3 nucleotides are TGTGCCTGGAGAACTAGCGGGGGGGAAGCGGGGGAGCTGTTTTTT. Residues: CAWRTSGGEAGELFF.

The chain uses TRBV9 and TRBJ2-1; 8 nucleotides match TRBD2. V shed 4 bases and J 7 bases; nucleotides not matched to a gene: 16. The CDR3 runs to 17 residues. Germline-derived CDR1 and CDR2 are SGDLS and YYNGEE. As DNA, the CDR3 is TGTGCCAGCAGCCCCCAAGGGGCGGCGGGGGGCCCGAATGAGCAGTTCTTC. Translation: CASSPQGAAGGPNEQFF.

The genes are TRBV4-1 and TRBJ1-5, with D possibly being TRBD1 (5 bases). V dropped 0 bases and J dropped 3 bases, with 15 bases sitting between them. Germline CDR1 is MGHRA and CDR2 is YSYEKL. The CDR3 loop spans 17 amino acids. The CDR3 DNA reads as TGCGCCAGCAGCCAAGATCCGCAGACAGTTTTCAATCAGCCCCAGCATTTT. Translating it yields CASSQDPQTVFNQPQHF.

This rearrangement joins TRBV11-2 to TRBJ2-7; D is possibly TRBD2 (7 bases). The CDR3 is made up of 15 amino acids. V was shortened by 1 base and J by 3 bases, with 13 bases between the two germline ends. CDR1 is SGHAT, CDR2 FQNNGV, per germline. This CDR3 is CASSLGRGAYYEQYF. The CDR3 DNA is TGTGCCAGCAGCTTAGGTCGGGGGGCCTACTACGAGCAGTACTTC.

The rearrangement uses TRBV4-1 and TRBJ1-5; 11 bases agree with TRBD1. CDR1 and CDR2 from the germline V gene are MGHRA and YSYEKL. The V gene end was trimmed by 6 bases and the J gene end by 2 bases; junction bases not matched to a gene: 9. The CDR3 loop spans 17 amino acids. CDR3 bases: TGCGCCAGCAGTTCGCTCGGGACAGGGGGTGGCAATCAGCCCCAGCATTTT. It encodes CASSSLGTGGGNQPQHF.

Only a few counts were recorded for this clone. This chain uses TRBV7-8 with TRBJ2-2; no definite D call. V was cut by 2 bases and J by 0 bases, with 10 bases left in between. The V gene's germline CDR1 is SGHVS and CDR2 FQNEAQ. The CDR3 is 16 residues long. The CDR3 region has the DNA TGTGCCAGCAGCTTATTTTTGCAGTCGAACACCGGGGAGCTGTTTTTT. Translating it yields CASSLFLQSNTGELFF.

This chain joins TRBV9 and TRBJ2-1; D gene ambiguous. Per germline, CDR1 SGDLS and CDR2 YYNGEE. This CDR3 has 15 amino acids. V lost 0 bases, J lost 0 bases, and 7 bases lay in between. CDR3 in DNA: TGTGCCAGCAGCGTAGTGGAGAGCTCCTACAATGAGCAGTTCTTC. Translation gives CASSVVESSYNEQFF.

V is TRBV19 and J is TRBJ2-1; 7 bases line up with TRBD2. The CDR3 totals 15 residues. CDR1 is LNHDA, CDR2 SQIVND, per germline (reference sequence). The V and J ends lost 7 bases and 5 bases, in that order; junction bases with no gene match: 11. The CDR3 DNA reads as TGTGCCAGTACCCCTTGGGGGGGGGTGAACAATGAGCAGTTCTTC. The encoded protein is CASTPWGGVNNEQFF.

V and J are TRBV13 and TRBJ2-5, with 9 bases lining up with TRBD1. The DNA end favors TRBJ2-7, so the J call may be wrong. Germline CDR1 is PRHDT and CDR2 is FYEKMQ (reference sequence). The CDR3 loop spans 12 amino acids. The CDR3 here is CASSWDRDEQYF. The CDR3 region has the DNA TGTGCCAGCAGCTGGGACAGGGACGAGCAGTACTTC.

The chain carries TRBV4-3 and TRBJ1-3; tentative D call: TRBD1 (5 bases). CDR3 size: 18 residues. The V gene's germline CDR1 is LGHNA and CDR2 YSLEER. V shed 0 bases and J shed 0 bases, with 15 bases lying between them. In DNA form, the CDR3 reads TGCGCCAGCAGCCAAGAGTATGCAGGGAAAAACTCTGGAAACACCATATATTTT. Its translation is CASSQEYAGKNSGNTIYF.

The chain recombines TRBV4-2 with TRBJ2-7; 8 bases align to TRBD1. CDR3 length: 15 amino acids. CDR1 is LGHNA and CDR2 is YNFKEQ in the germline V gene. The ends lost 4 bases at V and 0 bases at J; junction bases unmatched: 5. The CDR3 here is CASSPAGQASYEQYF. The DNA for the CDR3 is TGTGCCAGCAGCCCTGCGGGACAGGCCTCCTACGAGCAGTACTTC.

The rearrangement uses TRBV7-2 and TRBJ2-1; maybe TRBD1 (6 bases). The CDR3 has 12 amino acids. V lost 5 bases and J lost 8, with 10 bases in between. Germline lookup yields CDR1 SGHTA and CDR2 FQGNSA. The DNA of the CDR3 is TGTGCCAGCAGCCCAGGGGTGGATGAGCAGTTCTTC. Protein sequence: CASSPGVDEQFF.

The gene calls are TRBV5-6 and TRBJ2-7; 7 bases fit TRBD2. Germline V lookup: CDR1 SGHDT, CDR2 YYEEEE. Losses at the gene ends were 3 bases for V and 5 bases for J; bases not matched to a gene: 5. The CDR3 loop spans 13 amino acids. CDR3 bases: TGTGCCAGCAGCTGGGGAGGGGTCCACGAGCAGTACTTC. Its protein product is CASSWGGVHEQYF.

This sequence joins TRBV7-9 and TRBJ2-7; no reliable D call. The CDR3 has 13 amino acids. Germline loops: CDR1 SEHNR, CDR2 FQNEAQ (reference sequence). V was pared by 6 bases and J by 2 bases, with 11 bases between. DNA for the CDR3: TGTGCCAGCAGTCCATCTCTAACCTACGAGCAGTACTTC. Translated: CASSPSLTYEQYF. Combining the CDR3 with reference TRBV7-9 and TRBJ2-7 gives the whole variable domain DTGVSQNPRHKITKRGQNVTFRCDPISEHNRLYWYRQTLGQGPEFLTYFQNEAQLEKSRLLSDRFSAERPKGSFSTLEIQRTEQGDSAMYLCASSPSLTYEQYFGPGTRLTVT.

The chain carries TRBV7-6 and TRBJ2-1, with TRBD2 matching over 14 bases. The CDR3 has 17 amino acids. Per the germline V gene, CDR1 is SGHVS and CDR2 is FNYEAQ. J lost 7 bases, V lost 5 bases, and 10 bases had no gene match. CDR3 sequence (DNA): TGTGCCAGCAGCCTCTCCCTGACTAGCGGGGGGGCGAATGAGCAGTTCTTC. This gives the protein CASSLSLTSGGANEQFF.

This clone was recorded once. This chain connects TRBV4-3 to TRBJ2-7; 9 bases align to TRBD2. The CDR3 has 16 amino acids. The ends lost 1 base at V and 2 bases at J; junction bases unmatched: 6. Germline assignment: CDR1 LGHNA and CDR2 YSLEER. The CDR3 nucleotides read TGCGCCAGCAGCCAAGCCGTGAGCGGGGGGACCTACGAGCAGTACTTC. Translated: CASSQAVSGGTYEQYF.

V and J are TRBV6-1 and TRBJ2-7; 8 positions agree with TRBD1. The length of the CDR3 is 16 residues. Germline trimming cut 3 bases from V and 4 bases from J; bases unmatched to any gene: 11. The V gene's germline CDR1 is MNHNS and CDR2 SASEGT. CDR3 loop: CASSESQGARRYEQYF. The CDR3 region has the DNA TGTGCCAGCAGTGAGTCCCAGGGGGCGCGAAGGTACGAGCAGTACTTC.

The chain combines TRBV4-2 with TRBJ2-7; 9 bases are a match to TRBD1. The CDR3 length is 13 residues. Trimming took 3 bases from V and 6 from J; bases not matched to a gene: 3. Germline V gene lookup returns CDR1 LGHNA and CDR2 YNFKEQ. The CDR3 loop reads CASSQGQGLEQYF. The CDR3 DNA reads TGTGCCAGCAGCCAGGGACAGGGCCTCGAGCAGTACTTC.

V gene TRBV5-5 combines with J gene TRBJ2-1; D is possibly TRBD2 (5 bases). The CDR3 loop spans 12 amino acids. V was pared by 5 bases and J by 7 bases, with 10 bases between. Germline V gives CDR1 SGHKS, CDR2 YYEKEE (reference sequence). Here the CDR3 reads CASSFRGNEQFF. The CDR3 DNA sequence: TGTGCCAGCAGTTTCCGAGGGAATGAGCAGTTCTTC.

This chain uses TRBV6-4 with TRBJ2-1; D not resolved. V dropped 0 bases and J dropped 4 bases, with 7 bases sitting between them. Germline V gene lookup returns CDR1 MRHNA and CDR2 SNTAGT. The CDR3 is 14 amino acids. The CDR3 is CASSDSPRYNEQFF. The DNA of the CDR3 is TGTGCCAGCAGTGACTCCCCCAGGTACAATGAGCAGTTCTTC.

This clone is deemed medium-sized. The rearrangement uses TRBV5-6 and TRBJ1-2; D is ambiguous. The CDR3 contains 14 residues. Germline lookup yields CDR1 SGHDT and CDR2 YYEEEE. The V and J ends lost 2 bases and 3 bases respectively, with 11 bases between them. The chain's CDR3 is CASSFGVVYYGYTF. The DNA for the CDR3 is TGTGCCAGCAGCTTCGGGGTAGTCTACTATGGCTACACCTTC.

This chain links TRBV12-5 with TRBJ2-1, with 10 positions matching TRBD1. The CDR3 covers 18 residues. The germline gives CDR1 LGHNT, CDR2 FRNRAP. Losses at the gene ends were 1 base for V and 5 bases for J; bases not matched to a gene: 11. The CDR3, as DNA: TGTGCTAGTGGTTTGGGTGACAGGGGGCTCGCGCCCAACAATGAGCAGTTCTTC. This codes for CASGLGDRGLAPNNEQFF.

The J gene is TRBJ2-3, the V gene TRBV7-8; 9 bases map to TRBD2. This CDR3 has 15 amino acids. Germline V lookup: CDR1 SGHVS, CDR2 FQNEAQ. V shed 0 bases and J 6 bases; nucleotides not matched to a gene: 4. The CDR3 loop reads CASSLAAGGWDTQYF. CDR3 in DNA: TGTGCCAGCAGCTTAGCAGCGGGGGGATGGGATACGCAGTATTTT.

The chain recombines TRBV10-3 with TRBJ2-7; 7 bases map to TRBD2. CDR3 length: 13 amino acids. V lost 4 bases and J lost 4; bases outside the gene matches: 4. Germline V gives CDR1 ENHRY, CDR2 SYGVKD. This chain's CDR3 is CAISVGGGYEQYF. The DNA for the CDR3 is TGTGCCATCAGTGTGGGGGGAGGGTACGAGCAGTACTTC.

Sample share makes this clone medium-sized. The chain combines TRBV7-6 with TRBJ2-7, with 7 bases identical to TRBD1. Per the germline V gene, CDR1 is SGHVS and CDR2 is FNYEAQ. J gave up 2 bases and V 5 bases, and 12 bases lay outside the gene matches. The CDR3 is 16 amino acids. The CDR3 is CASSTGTELYPYEQYF. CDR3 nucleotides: TGTGCCAGCAGCACCGGGACAGAGTTGTACCCCTACGAGCAGTACTTC.